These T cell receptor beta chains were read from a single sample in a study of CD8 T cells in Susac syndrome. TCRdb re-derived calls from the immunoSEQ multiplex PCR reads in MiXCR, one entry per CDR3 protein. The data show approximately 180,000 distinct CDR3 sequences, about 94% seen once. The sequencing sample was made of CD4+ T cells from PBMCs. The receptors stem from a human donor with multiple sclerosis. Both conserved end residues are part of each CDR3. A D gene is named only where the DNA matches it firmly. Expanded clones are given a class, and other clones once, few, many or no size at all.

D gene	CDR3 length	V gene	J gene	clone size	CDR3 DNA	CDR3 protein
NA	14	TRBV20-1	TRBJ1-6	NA	TGCAGTGCTAGTGGGGGCGTAAATAATTCACCCCTCCACTTT	CSASGGVNNSPLHF
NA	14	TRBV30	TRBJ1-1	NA	TGTGCCTGGAGCCAAGGGTATATGAACACTGAAGCTTTCTTT	CAWSQGYMNTEAFF
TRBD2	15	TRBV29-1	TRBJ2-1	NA	TGCAGCGTGATGCGGCTAGCGGGGCCCGACAATGAGCAGTTCTTC	CSVMRLAGPDNEQFF
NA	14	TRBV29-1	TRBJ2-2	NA	TGCAGCGGCCGGGCGCAGCCGAACACCGGGGAGCTGTTTTTT	CSGRAQPNTGELFF
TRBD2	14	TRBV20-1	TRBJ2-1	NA	TGCAGCCCTCCCGCGGGAGGCTCCTACAATGAGCAGTTCTTC	CSPPAGGSYNEQFF
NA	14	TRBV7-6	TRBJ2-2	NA	TGTGCCAGCAGCTTAGGGGCGGGTGGCGGGGAGCTGTTTTTT	CASSLGAGGGELFF
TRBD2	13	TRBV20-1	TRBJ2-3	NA	TGCAGTGCCCCTAGCGGGGGGGCAGATACGCAGTATTTT	CSAPSGGADTQYF
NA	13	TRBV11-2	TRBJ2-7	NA	TGTGCCAGCAGCTTAGATAACACCTACGAGCAGTACTTC	CASSLDNTYEQYF
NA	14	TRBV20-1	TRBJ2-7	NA	TGCAGTGCTAGAGATAGGAGGTCCTCCTACGAGCAGTACTTC	CSARDRRSSYEQYF
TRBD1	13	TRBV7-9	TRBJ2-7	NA	TGTGCCAGCAGATTCGGGACAGGGTTCGAGCAGTACTTC	CASRFGTGFEQYF
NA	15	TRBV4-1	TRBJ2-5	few	TGCGCCAGCAGCCCTAGGGACCCGGCTAAGGGAACCCAGTACTTC	CASSPRDPAKGTQYF
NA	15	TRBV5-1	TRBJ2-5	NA	TGCGCCAGCAGCTTGGTGGCAGGGAACCAAGAGACCCAGTACTTC	CASSLVAGNQETQYF
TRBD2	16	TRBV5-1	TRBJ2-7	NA	TGCGCCAGCAGCTTGACTAGCGGGGTCCTCTCCTACGAGCAGTACTTC	CASSLTSGVLSYEQYF
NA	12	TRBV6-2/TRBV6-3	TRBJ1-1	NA	TGTGCCAGCAGTCTTAGTACCACTGAAGCTTTCTTT	CASSLSTTEAFF
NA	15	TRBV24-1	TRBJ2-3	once	TGTGCCACCAGTGACCCGAGCGGGAGCACAGATACGCAGTATTTT	CATSDPSGSTDTQYF
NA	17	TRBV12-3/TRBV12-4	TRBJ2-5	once	TGTGCCAGCAGTTTAGCGGGGGGCCTCGGGCGCAAAGAGACCCAGTACTTC	CASSLAGGLGRKETQYF
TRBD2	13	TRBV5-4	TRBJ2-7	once	TGTGCCAGCAGCCCAGGTAGCGGGTACGAGCAGTACTTC	CASSPGSGYEQYF
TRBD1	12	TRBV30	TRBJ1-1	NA	TGTGCCTGGAGAGAGGACAGGAAAGAAGCTTTCTTT	CAWREDRKEAFF
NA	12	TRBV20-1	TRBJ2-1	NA	TGCAGTGCTAGGTCCCTAGCATATGAGCAGTTCTTC	CSARSLAYEQFF
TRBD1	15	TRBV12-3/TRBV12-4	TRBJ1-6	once	TGTGCCAGCAGGGGACAGGGCGGGACGCGCTCACCCCTCCACTTT	CASRGQGGTRSPLHF
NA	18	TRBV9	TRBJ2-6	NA	TGTGCCAGCAGCGTAGGGGCAGGGGACAATGCTGGGGCCAACGTCCTGACTTTC	CASSVGAGDNAGANVLTF
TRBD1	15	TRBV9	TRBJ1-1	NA	TGTGCCAGCAGCGTCCTGACAGGGGGGAACACTGAAGCTTTCTTT	CASSVLTGGNTEAFF
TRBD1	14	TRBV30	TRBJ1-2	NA	TGTGCCTGGAGTGTAGCTGACAGGGACCTTGGCTACACCTTC	CAWSVADRDLGYTF
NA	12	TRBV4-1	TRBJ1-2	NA	TGCGCCAGCAGCCAAGGGAGGGATGGCTACACCTTC	CASSQGRDGYTF
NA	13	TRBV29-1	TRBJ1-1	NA	TGCAGCGCCTCGTACGATCCGAACACTGAAGCTTTCTTT	CSASYDPNTEAFF
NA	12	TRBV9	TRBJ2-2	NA	TGTGCCAGCAGCCCCCGGAGGGGGGAGCTGTTTTTT	CASSPRRGELFF